This T cell receptor (beta chain) was sequenced for a study of shared clonotypes between healthy human individuals. For the study at large: Three plates each covered CD4 naive and memory; CD8 naive two, CD8 memory one.

General study findings and limits: Rarefaction showed that sequencing of sorted subsets was incomplete (despite large depth).

V was trimmed by 5 bases and J by 5 bases, leaving 10 bases between them. This CDR3 has 13 amino acids. Germline V gene lookup returns CDR1 SNHLY and CDR2 FYNNEI. For every subset, genomic DNA was evenly distributed across several immunoSEQ plates. Assay used: immunoSEQ multiplex PCR; TCRdb lists only in-frame clones, some missing. The sample gives 2 million to 2.5 million clones, just under 95% of which show up once; around 0.4% is in the top ten. As regards this clone: Antigen specificity is unknown.

Sequenced: naive CD4+ T cells from PBMCs. Indicated subset: CD45RA+ positively selected. The source of this sequence is a young man in good health. Some clones in this sample may be carry-over from other donors' samples. The chain joins TRBV2 to TRBJ2-1; weak D call: TRBD1 (5 bases). The chain's CDR3 is CASSPDSDNEQFF. CDR3 nucleotides: TGTGCCAGCAGTCCCGACAGCGACAATGAGCAGTTCTTC.